A single sample is the source of the 14 T cell receptor beta chains below, sequenced in a study of blood T cell repertoires in COVID-19. Using immunoSEQ multiplex PCR, the repertoire was profiled, and TCRdb retains in-frame clones only, with some absent. Found here are hundreds of thousands of clones, more than 75% of them singletons; the top ten hold under 3%. Sequenced: peripheral blood. Receptor source: a woman aged 60-75 years with COVID-19, enrolled during active disease.

The rearrangement joins TRBV13 to TRBJ2-7; 9 positions match TRBD1. J gave up 6 bases and V 5 bases, and 5 bases lay outside the gene matches. The CDR3 is 13 amino acids. CDR1 and CDR2 (germline): PRHDT, FYEKMQ (reference sequence). The CDR3 region is CASSVGQGGEQYF. DNA of the CDR3: TGTGCCAGCAGCGTGGGACAGGGCGGCGAGCAGTACTTC.

The chain uses TRBV7-2 and TRBJ1-5, with D unresolved. The CDR3 has 13 amino acids. The germline gives CDR1 SGHTA, CDR2 FQGNSA. Trimming cost V 5 bases and J 6 bases, with 11 bases left between them. The CDR3 bases are TGTGCCAGCAGCGCAGCGAGGGTTCAGCCCCAGCATTTT. Amino acid sequence: CASSAARVQPQHF.

On this clone: Within the sample, other DNA sequences also encode this same CDR3. The chain uses TRBV6-5 and TRBJ1-6, with 8 bases aligning to TRBD1. V shed 5 bases, J shed 6 bases, and the junction held 3 bases outside the gene matches. The length of the CDR3 is 14 residues. CDR1 MNHEY and CDR2 SVGAGI come from the germline V gene. CDR3 in amino acids: CASSRTGPNSPLHF. DNA of the CDR3: TGTGCCAGCAGTCGGACAGGGCCTAATTCACCCCTCCACTTT.

The chain recombines TRBV7-6 with TRBJ2-5; the D gene is possibly TRBD1 (5 bases). Germline V gene data show CDR1 as SGHVS and CDR2 as FNYEAQ. V lost 1 base to trimming and J lost 5 bases, with 14 bases between them. The length of the CDR3 is 15 residues. The CDR3 spells CASSLGQGSWETQYF. The CDR3, as DNA: TGTGCCAGCAGCTTAGGGCAGGGTAGTTGGGAGACCCAGTACTTC.

The chain couples TRBV5-1 to TRBJ1-1; no clear D. This CDR3 spans 15 amino acids. V lost 0 bases and J lost 0, with 9 bases in between. Per germline, CDR1 SGHRS and CDR2 YFSETQ. In DNA, the CDR3 is TGCGCCAGCAGCTTGGCGGCGGGCCTGAACACTGAAGCTTTCTTT. It translates to CASSLAAGLNTEAFF.

The rearrangement uses TRBV19 and TRBJ1-3; 7 nucleotides match TRBD1. There are 16 residues in the CDR3. Germline V gene sequence: CDR1 LNHDA, CDR2 SQIVND (reference sequence). Losses at the gene ends were 5 bases for V and 0 bases for J; bases not matched to a gene: 7. CDR3 sequence: CASSASGQSSGNTIYF. CDR3 sequence (DNA): TGTGCCAGTAGTGCTTCGGGACAGTCCTCTGGAAACACCATATATTTT.

The chain combines TRBV6-6 with TRBJ2-2; 7 bases agree with TRBD1. Germline CDR1 MNHNY, CDR2 SVGAGI (reference sequence). This CDR3 comprises 15 residues. Losses at the gene ends were 2 bases for V and 7 bases for J; bases not matched to a gene: 7. CDR3 protein: CASSYVTGYDGELFF. The CDR3 DNA sequence: TGTGCCAGCAGTTACGTGACAGGGTATGACGGGGAGCTGTTTTTT.

The chain carries TRBV5-1 and TRBJ1-6; D is possibly TRBD1 (6 bases). Per the germline V gene, CDR1 is SGHRS and CDR2 is YFSETQ. The CDR3 has 14 residues. The V gene lost 4 bases and the J gene lost 8 bases, with 13 bases spanning the gap. CDR3 sequence (DNA): TGCGCCAGCAGCCCGGGACAATTTGATTCACCCCTCCACTTT. This sequence encodes CASSPGQFDSPLHF.

The chain combines TRBV11-2 with TRBJ2-5; maybe TRBD1 (5 bases). CDR3 length equals 14 residues. The ends were cut back, 6 bases at V and 5 bases at J, with 16 bases in the middle. Germline V gene data show CDR1 as SGHAT and CDR2 as FQNNGV. The CDR3 sequence: CASRTGELKETQYF. The CDR3 coding sequence is TGTGCCAGCAGAACAGGCGAACTTAAGGAGACCCAGTACTTC.

The chain combines TRBV27 with TRBJ2-1; a weak D match, TRBD1 (6 bases). Between the trimmed V and J ends, which lost 6 bases and 12 bases, there was a span of 21 bases. Germline CDR1 is MNHEY and CDR2 is SMNVEV (reference sequence). The length of the CDR3 is 14 residues. The CDR3: CASSPPLEEDRQFF. The CDR3 bases are TGTGCCAGCAGCCCCCCCCTTGAGGAGGACAGGCAGTTCTTC.

With regard to this clone: The conserved final phenylalanine or tryptophan is absent from the CDR3, which likely points to a read error. The DNA is omitted, as the CDR3 cannot be located on it reliably, and the CDR3 follows TCRdb's listing. V gene TRBV25-1 combines with J gene TRBJ1-4. Termini included, the CDR3 measures 8 amino acids. Germline V gives CDR1 MGHDK, CDR2 SYGVNS. CDR3 region: CASSPSSV.

The CDR3 reads CASSLGDRTNSPLHF. The CDR3 DNA reads as TGCGCCAGCAGCTTGGGGGACAGGACGAATTCACCCCTCCACTTT. The V gene is TRBV5-1, the J gene TRBJ1-6; TRBD1 aligns across 8 bases. There are 15 residues in the CDR3. The V gene's germline CDR1 is SGHRS and CDR2 YFSETQ. Trimming removed 0 bases from V and 7 bases from J; junction bases left unmatched: 3.

J is TRBJ2-3 and V is TRBV5-8; D is possibly TRBD1 (6 bases). This CDR3 has 15 residues. V shed 4 bases and J shed 1 base, with 13 bases lying between them. Looked up from germline, CDR1 is SGHTS and CDR2 is YDEGEE. The CDR3 DNA follows: TGTGCCAGCAGCCCCATGGGGGCCCGCACAGATACGCAGTATTTT. Protein: CASSPMGARTDTQYF.

The chain links TRBV3-1 (or the pseudogene TRBV3-2) to TRBJ2-1, with no clear D. CDR1 and CDR2 (germline): LGHDT, YNNKEL (reference sequence). The CDR3 loop spans 12 amino acids. V dropped 4 bases and J dropped 6 bases, with 7 bases sitting between them. DNA for the CDR3: TGTGCCAGCAGCCCCCGTCGCAATGAGCAGTTCTTC. The encoded protein is CASSPRRNEQFF.